This T cell receptor beta chain was sequenced during a study of prognosis after radiotherapy for stage I lung cancer. Starting from genomic DNA, TCR beta CDR3 was amplified through two-round multiplex PCR. The first round of PCR was done with primers that matched each TRBV and TRBJ gene. TCRdb fed the multiplex PCR reads into MiXCR, producing one record per CDR3 protein. The sample records more than 30,000 distinct CDR3 sequences, 42% being singletons. This clonotype appeared a few times. The CDR3 spans 15 residues. Trimming took off 1 base at V and 0 bases at J, with 6 bases between the two ends. Germline CDR1 and CDR2: LGHDT and YNNKEL (reference sequence).

The TCR originated in a donor aged 50 or older with non-small cell lung cancer. The chain joins TRBV3-1 to TRBJ1-4; D might be TRBD1 (6 bases). Material: PBMCs, obtained before or after stereotactic body radiation therapy (not recorded which). Here the CDR3 DNA reads TGTGCCAGCAGCCAAGGGACAGCAACTAATGAAAAACTGTTTTTT. Translated: CASSQGTATNEKLFF.